This TCR beta chain was observed in a study of blood T cells in healthy people across ages (dated by TCRdb to 2013 to 2016). With regard to the full study: Template switching captured roughly one uniquely barcoded TCR beta cDNA molecule per two T cells in model experiments. Two additional independent replicas of 1 million unique cDNA reads from the same blood draw were analyzed for two donors (one aged 18 to 30 and one aged 80 or older). To track age-related changes in TCR beta repertoire diversity, the study relied on deep sequencing normalized with unique cDNA molecular identifiers. Four age groups were formed from the donors: young (average roughly 15 years), middle-aged (around 41), aged (around 62) and long-lived (around 80). General findings and caveats noted by the study authors: As age increased, observed TCR beta diversity per million T cells dropped in a roughly linear way, and a significant reduction was already evident by age 40. Estimates of total diversity based on one million sequenced T cells were considered lower bounds and underestimates. Bulk unsorted PBMC profiling prevented conclusive comparison of naive and antigen-experienced compartments. Because the CMV infection status of the donors was unknown, age-related changes in expanded clonotypes may potentially have been confounded. Compared with the aged group, the long-lived group had more naive CD4+ T cells, fewer expanded clones and increased TCR diversity, a pattern suggesting age selection. There was a strong correlation between observed TCR beta diversity and the percentage of naive T cells measured by flow cytometry.

Library creation used 5' RACE. The listed sequencing device is Illumina HiSeq 2500. The second PCR ran for roughly 7 to 12 cycles and used a J-beta primer mix along with a sample-barcoded 5' primer. A unique molecular identifier was introduced onto each TCR beta cDNA molecule by a template-switch 5' adaptor carrying 12 random nucleotides. Each sample yielded at least 3 million CDR3-containing paired-end reads. First-strand cDNA synthesis was performed from all RNA using the Mint cDNA synthesis kit, with priming by a TRBC-specific oligonucleotide. All cDNA was treated with uracil-DNA glycosylase and then went through a first 18-cycle PCR with the universal primers M1SS and BC2_uni_R. The authors processed their data as follows. Each sample was normalized by randomly selecting 1 million high-quality reads, each carrying a distinct molecular identifier. Instead of being binned into consensus sequences, reads with shared molecular identifiers were discarded. MiTCR, run with a Q25 quality threshold and the strictest error-elimination algorithm, handled CDR3 identification, clonotype clustering and error correction. Lower-bound total TCR beta diversity was estimated with a nonparametric unseen species model using Euler transformation. TCRdb cleaned the public reads at Q25 with fastp, built clones with MiXCR and kept in-frame beta chains. Duplicate CDR3 protein sequences are folded into a single record with the most common DNA and genes. The V and J calls, along with clone size, are taken from TCRdb and not from the paper's own processing. A total of some 850,000 distinct CDR3 sequences appear in this sample, 20% to 30% of them only once. Under 3% of the sample is taken by the ten largest.

Remarks on this clonotype: Its antigen is still unknown. A much larger clone lies a single base off, so this may be a read error.

The junction carries 10 bases between V and J, which are trimmed by 3 bases and 0 bases respectively. Inclusive of the bounding cysteine and phenylalanine, the CDR3 is 15 residues long. Only CDR3 DNA remains: 45 bases, in frame from the first base. The donors were roughly 39 Caucasian individuals from Russia, aged 6 to 90 years, who were systemically healthy. Approximately 9 milliliters of peripheral blood were collected from each donor into EDTA-treated Vacutainer tubes. Ficoll-Paque density-gradient centrifugation was used to isolate PBMCs, with at least 7 million per sample. Total RNA was extracted from PBMCs with Trizol reagent, with at least 6 micrograms obtained per sample. The percentages of naive CD45RAhigh/CD27high T cells were determined by flow cytometry on a PBMC aliquot from every donor. These data were also reused for a study on T cells of mothers and their children. That second report states: Nine systemically healthy Caucasian individuals, comprising three mothers and their six children, were included as donors. cDNA synthesis consumed the entire amount of extracted RNA, loaded at approximately 1.6 ug RNA in each 15 ul reaction. In the second PCR, the M1S primer introduced both the sample barcodes and 2-4 random nucleotides. Over 10 million TCR beta CDR3 reads came from each mother, compared with approximately 3.1 million reads from each child. Thymic selection similarly shapes TCR recombination output in related and unrelated pairs, with minor effect from inherited differences. Normalized repertoire overlap in related mother-child pairs was always slightly higher than in unrelated mother-child pairs, but the difference was never significant. No persistent microchimeric T cell clones were detected, at a sensitivity of around 97 clones per million clonotypes. The study used deep NGS to compare TCR beta repertoires of mothers and children, seeking features distinguishing related mother-child pairs from unrelated individuals. On average, the children were about 10 +/- 4 years old, while the mothers were about 40 +/- 4 years old. Libraries were sequenced on Illumina HiSeq 2000 with 100+100 nt paired-end reads after adapter ligation with NEBNext reagents. To prevent cross-contamination, the mother and child libraries were prepared one month apart and sequenced in separate runs. Each donor had between roughly 450,000 and 2,100,000 distinct TCR beta clonotypes identified. Naive TCR beta clonotypes were estimated from low-frequency clonotypes matched to each donor's FACS-determined naive share, without sorting.

The sequenced sample consisted of blood. This clonotype was sampled from a boy aged 5-17 years in good health. The chain uses TRBV12-3 or TRBV12-4 and TRBJ2-3; the D segment might be TRBD1 or TRBD2, since each matches 5 bases. The CDR3 amino acid sequence is: CASSLGVTSTDTQYF. The nucleotides are TGTGCCAGCAGTTTGGGGGTAACTAGCACAGATACGCAGTATTTT.